The source of this T cell receptor beta chain is a study of identical twins' blood T cells. Study-level findings and limits: Mainly, cloneset size products determined shared clonotypes, twins included.

This CDR3 has 16 residues. Germline V gene data show CDR1 as LGHDT and CDR2 as YNNKEL (reference sequence). V lost 4 bases, J lost 3 bases, and 9 bases stayed unmatched. TCRdb redid the calling of the 5' RACE reads with MiXCR, one entry per CDR3 protein. Of hundreds of thousands of distinct CDR3 sequences listed, roughly 27% are singletons. Comments on this clonotype: Its antigen is undetermined.

The chain is built from TRBV3-1 and TRBJ2-1, with 7 bases fitting TRBD2. The origin of this receptor is a woman between 18 and 50 years old in good health. Sequences were obtained from PBMCs. The CDR3 nucleotides are TGTGCCAGCAGCCCCTTAGCGGGCACGAACTACAATGAGCAGTTCTTC. It codes for CASSPLAGTNYNEQFF.